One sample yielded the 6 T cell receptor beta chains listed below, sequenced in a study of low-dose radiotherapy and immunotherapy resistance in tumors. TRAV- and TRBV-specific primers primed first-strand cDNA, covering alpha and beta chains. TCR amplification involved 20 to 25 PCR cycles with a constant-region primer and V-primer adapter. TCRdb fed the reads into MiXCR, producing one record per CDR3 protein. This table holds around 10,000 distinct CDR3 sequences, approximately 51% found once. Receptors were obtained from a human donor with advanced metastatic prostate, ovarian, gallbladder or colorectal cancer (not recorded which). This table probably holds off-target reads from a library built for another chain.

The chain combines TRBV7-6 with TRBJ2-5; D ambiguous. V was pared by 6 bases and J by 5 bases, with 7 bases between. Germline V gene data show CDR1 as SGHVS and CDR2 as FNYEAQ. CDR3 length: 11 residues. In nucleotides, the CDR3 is TGTGCCAGCAGTCCCCTGGAGACCCAGTACTTC. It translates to CASSPLETQYF.

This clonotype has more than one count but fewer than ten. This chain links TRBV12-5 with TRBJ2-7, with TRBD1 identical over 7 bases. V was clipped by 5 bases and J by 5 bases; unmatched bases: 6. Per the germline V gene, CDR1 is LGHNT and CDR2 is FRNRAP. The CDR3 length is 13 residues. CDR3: CASGQGTAHEQYF. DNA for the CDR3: TGTGCTAGTGGTCAGGGGACAGCACACGAGCAGTACTTC.

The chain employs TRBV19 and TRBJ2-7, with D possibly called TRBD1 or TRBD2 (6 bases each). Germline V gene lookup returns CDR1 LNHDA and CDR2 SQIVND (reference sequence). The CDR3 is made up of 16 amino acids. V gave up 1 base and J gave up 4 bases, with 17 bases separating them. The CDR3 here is CASSIGGTYSTYEQYF. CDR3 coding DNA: TGTGCCAGTAGTATAGGCGGGACATACTCTACTTACGAGCAGTACTTC.

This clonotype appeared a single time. CDR3 region: CASSLQENTEAFF. Written as DNA, the CDR3 is TGTGCCAGCAGCTTACAAGAGAACACTGAAGCTTTCTTT. The chain combines TRBV7-6 with TRBJ1-1; no reliable D call. Between the trimmed V and J ends, which lost 2 bases and 1 base, there was a span of 5 bases. The CDR3 has 13 amino acids. Germline V lookup: CDR1 SGHVS, CDR2 FNYEAQ.

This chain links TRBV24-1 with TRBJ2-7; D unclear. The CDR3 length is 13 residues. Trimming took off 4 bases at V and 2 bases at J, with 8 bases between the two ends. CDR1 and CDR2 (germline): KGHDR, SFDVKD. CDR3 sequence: CATSDKTPYEQYF. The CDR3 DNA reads TGTGCCACCAGTGACAAAACCCCCTACGAGCAGTACTTC.

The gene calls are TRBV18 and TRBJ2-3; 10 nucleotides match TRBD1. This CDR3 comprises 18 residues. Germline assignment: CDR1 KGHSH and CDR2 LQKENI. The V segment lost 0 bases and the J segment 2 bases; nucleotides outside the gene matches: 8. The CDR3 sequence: CASSPPLDRGWDTDTQYF. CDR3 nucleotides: TGTGCCAGCTCACCACCCCTGGACAGGGGGTGGGACACAGATACGCAGTATTTT.